This T cell receptor (beta chain) originates from a study of CD8 T cells in ankylosing spondylitis (dated by TCRdb to the late 2010s). For context, the study as a whole: T cell receptor beta repertoires were profiled in healthy donors and ankylosing spondylitis patients so that disease-linked TCR variants could be found. Peripheral blood samples were taken, and synovial fluid was additionally collected from ankylosing spondylitis patients. The full study cohort was made up of over 20 ankylosing spondylitis patients and 108 healthy donors.

Data came from an Illumina HiSeq 2500. TCR beta libraries were prepared by quantitative 5'-RACE with molecular barcodes. In the original analysis: A new computational method based on a probabilistic model of VDJ rearrangement was used to identify disease-linked TCR variants. TCRdb reanalyzed the raw reads on its own, using fastp at Q25 for trimming and MiXCR for clone calling, and kept in-frame beta chains. Rows are unified per CDR3 protein, each entry keeping the most common DNA and genes. In this record, the V and J calls reflect TCRdb's handling and not the investigators' own analysis. The sample data list some 350,000 distinct CDR3 sequences, and about 15% of these were observed just once. The ten largest clones represent 0.9% to 1.2% of the sample. This clonotype was seen a few times. The antigen it recognizes is unknown. There are no base qualities to consult, and no much larger clone falls within one base.

Trimming leaves V shorter by 1 base and J shorter by 12 bases, with the junction holding 5 bases beyond the gene matches. The CDR3, from cysteine to phenylalanine, totals 14 residues. The entry retains the CDR3 DNA only, 42 bases that are in frame from base 1. The germline V gene (reference sequence) sets CDR1 to LNHNV and CDR2 to YYDKDF. General conclusions and limits of the study: According to the report, matched synovial fluid samples from ankylosing spondylitis patients were significantly enriched for the disease-linked clones. Some TCR beta motif variants had previously been reported in synovial fluid and blood of reactive arthritis patients, which suggested common disease-initiation mechanisms. A TCR beta motif made up of several highly homologous amino acid variants appeared to be characteristic of blood from ankylosing spondylitis patients. In peripheral blood, the disease-linked clones were found at relatively low frequencies and had a CD8+ phenotype.

This clonotype was sampled from a male donor with ankylosing spondylitis or in good health (not recorded which). The rearranged chain carries TRBV15 and TRBJ1-4; the junction holds 10 bases that match TRBD1. The sequencing input was blood, either unsorted or a sorted T cell fraction (not recorded which). The nucleotide sequence is given as TGTGCCACCAGCAGAGCCCGGGACAGGGGAGAACTGTTTTTT. Its product reads: CATSRARDRGELFF.